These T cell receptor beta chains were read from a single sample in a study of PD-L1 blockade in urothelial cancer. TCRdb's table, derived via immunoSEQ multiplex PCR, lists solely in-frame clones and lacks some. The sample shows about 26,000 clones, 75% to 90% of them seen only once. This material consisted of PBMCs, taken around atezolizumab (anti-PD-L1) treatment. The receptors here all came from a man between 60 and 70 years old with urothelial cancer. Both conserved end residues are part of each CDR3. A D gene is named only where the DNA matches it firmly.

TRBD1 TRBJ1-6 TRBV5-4 CASSLSRTGNSPLHF TGTGCCAGCAGCTTGAGCCGGACAGGCAATTCACCCCTCCACTTT
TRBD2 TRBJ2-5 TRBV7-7 CASSFSTSGGTTTQYF TGTGCTAGCAGCTTCTCGACTAGCGGGGGGACGACTACCCAGTACTTC
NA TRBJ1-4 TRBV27 CASKGEKREKLFF TGTGCCAGCAAGGGGGAGAAGCGTGAAAAACTGTTTTTT
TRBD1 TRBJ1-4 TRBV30 CAWSHLKTGGLEKLFF TGTGCCTGGAGTCACTTAAAGACAGGGGGCCTAGAAAAACTGTTTTTT
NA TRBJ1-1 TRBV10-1 CASSESGGTEAFF TGCGCCAGCAGTGAGTCCGGGGGCACTGAAGCTTTCTTT
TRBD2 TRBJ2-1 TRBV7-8 CASSYGLGRDEQFF TGTGCCAGCAGCTATGGACTAGGTCGCGATGAGCAGTTCTTC
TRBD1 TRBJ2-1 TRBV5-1 CASSLGQGLAGKTNVVRFF TGCGCCAGCAGCTTGGGACAGGGTCTAGCCGGGAAAACTAATGTTGTGCGGTTCTTC
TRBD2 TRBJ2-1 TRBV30 CAWELRAGKGRFF TGTGCCTGGGAGCTCCGAGCGGGGAAGGGTCGGTTCTTC
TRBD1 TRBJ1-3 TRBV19 CASSPGQGITGNTIYF TGTGCCAGTAGTCCCGGACAGGGGATTACTGGAAACACCATATATTTT
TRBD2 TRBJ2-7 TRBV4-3 CASSQDLAGGTYEQYF TGCGCCAGCAGCCAAGATTTAGCGGGGGGCACCTACGAGCAGTACTTC
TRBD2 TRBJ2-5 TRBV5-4 CASSAHGGGTETQYF TGTGCCAGCAGCGCTCACGGGGGGGGGACGGAGACCCAGTACTTC
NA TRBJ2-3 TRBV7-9 CASTGYTDTQYF TGTGCCAGCACAGGCTACACAGATACGCAGTATTTT
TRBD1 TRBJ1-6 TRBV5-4 CASSSKITGEINSPLHF TGTGCCAGCAGCTCAAAGATAACAGGGGAAATTAATTCACCCCTCCACTTT
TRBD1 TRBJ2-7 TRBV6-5 CASSFSLRDRVHEQYF TGTGCCAGCAGTTTCTCTCTTCGTGACAGGGTCCACGAGCAGTACTTC
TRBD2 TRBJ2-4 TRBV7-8 CASSLRQLAGAIQYF TGTGCCAGCAGCCTCCGGCAACTAGCGGGGGCGATTCAGTACTTC